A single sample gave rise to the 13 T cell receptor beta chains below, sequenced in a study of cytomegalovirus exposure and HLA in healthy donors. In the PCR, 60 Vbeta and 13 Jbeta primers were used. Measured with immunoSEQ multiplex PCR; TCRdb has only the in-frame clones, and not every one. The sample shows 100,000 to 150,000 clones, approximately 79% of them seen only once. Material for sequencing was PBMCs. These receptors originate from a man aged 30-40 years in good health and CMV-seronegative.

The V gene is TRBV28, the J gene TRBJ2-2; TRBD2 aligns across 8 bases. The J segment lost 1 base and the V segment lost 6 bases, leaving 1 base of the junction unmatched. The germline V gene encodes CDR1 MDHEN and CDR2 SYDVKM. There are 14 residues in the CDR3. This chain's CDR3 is CASSGTRNTGELFF. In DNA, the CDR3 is TGTGCCAGCAGCGGGACTAGGAACACCGGGGAGCTGTTTTTT.

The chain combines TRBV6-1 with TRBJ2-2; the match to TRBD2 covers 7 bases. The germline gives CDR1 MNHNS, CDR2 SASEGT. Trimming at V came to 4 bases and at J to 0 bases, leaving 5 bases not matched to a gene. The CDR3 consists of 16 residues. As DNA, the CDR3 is TGTGCCAGCAGTGGGGACTACGATTCGAACACCGGGGAGCTGTTTTTT. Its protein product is CASSGDYDSNTGELFF.

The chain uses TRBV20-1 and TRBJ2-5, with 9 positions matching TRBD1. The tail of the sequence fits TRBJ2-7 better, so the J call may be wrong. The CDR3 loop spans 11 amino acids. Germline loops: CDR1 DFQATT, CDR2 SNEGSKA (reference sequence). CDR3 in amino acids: CSARDRGEQYF. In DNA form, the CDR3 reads TGCAGTGCTAGGGACAGGGGCGAGCAGTACTTC.

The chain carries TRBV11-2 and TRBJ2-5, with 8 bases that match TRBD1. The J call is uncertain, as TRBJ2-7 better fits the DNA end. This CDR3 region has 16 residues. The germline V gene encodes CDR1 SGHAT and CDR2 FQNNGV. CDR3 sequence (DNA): TGTGCCAGCAGCTTAGCGTTGGGGACAGGCTCCTACGAGCAGTACTTC. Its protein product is CASSLALGTGSYEQYF.

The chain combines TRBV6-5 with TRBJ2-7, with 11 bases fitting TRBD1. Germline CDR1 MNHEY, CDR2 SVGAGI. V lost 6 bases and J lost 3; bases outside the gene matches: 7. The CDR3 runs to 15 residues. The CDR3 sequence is CASRPLGQGDYEQYF. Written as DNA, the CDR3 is TGTGCCAGCAGACCCTTGGGACAGGGGGACTACGAGCAGTACTTC.

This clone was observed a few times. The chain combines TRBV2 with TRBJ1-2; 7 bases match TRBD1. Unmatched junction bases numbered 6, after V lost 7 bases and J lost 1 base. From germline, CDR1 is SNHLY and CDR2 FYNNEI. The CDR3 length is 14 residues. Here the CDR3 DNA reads TGTGCCAGCACGGGACAGACAGTTAACTATGGCTACACCTTC. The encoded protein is CASTGQTVNYGYTF.

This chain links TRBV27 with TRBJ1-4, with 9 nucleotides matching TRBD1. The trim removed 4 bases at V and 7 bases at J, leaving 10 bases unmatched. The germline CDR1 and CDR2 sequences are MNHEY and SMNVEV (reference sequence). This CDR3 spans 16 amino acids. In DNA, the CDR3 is TGTGCCAGCAGTTCCCTCACCGGGACAGGGTTTGAAAAACTGTTTTTT. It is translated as CASSSLTGTGFEKLFF.

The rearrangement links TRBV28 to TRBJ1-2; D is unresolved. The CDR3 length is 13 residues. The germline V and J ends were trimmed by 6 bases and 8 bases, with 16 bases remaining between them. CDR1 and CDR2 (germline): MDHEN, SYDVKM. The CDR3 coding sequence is TGTGCCAGCAGGGTACCTGGACTGGGGGGCTACACCTTC. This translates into CASRVPGLGGYTF.

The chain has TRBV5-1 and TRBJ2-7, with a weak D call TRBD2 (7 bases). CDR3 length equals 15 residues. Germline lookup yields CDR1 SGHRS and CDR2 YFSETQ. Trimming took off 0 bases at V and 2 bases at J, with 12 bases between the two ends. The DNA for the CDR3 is TGCGCCAGCAGCTTGGTGGGGGCGGGAGCCTACGAGCAGTACTTC. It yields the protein CASSLVGAGAYEQYF.

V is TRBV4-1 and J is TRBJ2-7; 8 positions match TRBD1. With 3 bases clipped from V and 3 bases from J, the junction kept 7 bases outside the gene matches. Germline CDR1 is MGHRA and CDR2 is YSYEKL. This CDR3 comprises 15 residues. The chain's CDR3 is CASSQLTGASYEQYF. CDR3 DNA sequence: TGCGCCAGCAGCCAGCTGACAGGGGCGAGCTACGAGCAGTACTTC.

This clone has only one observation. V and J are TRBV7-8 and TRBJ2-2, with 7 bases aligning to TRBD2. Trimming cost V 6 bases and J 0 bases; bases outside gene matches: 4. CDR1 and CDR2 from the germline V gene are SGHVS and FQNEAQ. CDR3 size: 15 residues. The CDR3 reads CASRPAGTNTGELFF. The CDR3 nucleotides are TGTGCCAGCAGGCCAGCGGGGACGAACACCGGGGAGCTGTTTTTT. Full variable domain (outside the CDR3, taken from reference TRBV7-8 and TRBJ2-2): GAGVSQSPRYKVAKRGQDVALRCDPISGHVSLFWYQQALGQGPEFLTYFQNEAQLDKSGLPSDRFFAERPEGSVSTLKIQRTQQEDSAVYLCASRPAGTNTGELFFGEGSRLTVL.

The CDR3 protein is CASIFSGDRGIWNSPLHF. Here the CDR3 DNA reads TGTGCCAGCATTTTTTCCGGGGACAGGGGAATTTGGAATTCACCCCTCCACTTT. This chain joins TRBV28 and TRBJ1-6, with TRBD1 matching over 10 bases. In germline, CDR1 is MDHEN, CDR2 SYDVKM. The CDR3 is 18 amino acids. Unmatched junction bases numbered 16, after V lost 7 bases and J lost 7 bases. The complete variable domain, with remaining parts taken from reference TRBV28 and TRBJ1-6, reads DVKVTQSSRYLVKRTGEKVFLECVQDMDHENMFWYRQDPGLGLRLIYFSYDVKMKEKGDIPEGYSVSREKKERFSLILESASTNQTSMYLCASIFSGDRGIWNSPLHFGNGTRLTVT.

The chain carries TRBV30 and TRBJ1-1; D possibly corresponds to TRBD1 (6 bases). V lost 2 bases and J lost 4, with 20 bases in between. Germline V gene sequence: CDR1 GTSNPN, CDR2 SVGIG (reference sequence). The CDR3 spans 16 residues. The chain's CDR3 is CAWSPEGVTWGTEAFF. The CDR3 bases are TGTGCCTGGAGTCCCGAGGGGGTGACGTGGGGCACTGAAGCTTTCTTT.